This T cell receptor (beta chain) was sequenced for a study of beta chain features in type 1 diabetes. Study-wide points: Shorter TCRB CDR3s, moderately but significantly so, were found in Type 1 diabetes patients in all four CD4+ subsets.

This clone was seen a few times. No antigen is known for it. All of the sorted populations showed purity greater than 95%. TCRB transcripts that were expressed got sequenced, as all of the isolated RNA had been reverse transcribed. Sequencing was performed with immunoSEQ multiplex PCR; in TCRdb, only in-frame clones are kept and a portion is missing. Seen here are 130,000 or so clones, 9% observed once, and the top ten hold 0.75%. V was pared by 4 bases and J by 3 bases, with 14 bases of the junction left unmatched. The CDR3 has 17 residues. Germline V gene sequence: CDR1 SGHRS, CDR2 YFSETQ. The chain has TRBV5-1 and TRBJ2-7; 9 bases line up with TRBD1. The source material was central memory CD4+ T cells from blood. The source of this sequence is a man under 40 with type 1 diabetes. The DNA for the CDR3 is TGCGCCAGCAGCACCCCACAGGGGGCGGGTGAGATCTACGAGCAGTACTTC. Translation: CASSTPQGAGEIYEQYF.